This TCR beta chain was captured by sequencing in a study of T cell responses to AZD1222 COVID-19 vaccine. Study findings and constraints: Vaccine-related CD4 TCRs covered spike, predominating at 160-218 and 743-854.

Repertoires were generated with immunoSEQ multiplex PCR, while TCRdb's copy carries only in-frame clones and drops some. The sample carries roughly 140,000 clones, roughly 91% recorded once. There are 15 residues in the CDR3. Per germline, CDR1 SGHNT and CDR2 YENEEA. V lost 0 bases and J 2 bases, leaving 8 bases between the germline ends. Notes on this clone: Its matching antigen is unknown.

The specimen was peripheral blood, collected on day 0 of AZD1222 vaccination. The rearrangement links TRBV11-3 to TRBJ2-1, with a possible D match to TRBD2 (6 bases). The origin of this receptor is an adult in good health. The CDR3 DNA reads as TGTGCCAGCAGCTTAGAGTGGGGGGCCTACAATGAGCAGTTCTTC. Its protein product is CASSLEWGAYNEQFF.